The T cell receptor beta chain described here comes from a study of blood T cell repertoires in COVID-19. Study in general: Material from acute and convalescent COVID-19 was sourced from the United States, Italy and Spain. PBMCs, B-cell-depleted T cells, or T cells were the source of the cDNA or gDNA that made up the material.

Per the original data handling: Reference gene primer amplification in the assay estimated nucleated cell counts. Repertoires were generated with immunoSEQ multiplex PCR, while TCRdb's copy carries only in-frame clones and drops some. The DNA was the basis for D and trimming; V, J and clone size are from that table. The sample contains approximately 150,000 clones, 88% of which appear only once. This CDR3 is 15 amino acids long. V dropped 1 base and J dropped 5 bases, with 14 bases sitting between them. Germline-derived CDR1 and CDR2 are SGHKS and YYEKEE (reference sequence). The origin of this receptor is a man in his sixties with active or convalescent COVID-19. Sequencing used peripheral blood. The chain employs TRBV5-5 and TRBJ2-3, with D unclear. This CDR3 is CASSLSFSIGDTQYF. CDR3 in DNA: TGTGCCAGCAGCTTGTCTTTTAGTATTGGAGATACGCAGTATTTT. Using reference TRBV5-5 and TRBJ2-3 for the parts outside the CDR3, the full variable domain is DAGVTQSPTHLIKTRGQQVTLRCSPISGHKSVSWYQQVLGQGPQFIFQYYEKEERGRGNFPDRFSARQFPNYSSELNVNALLLGDSALYLCASSLSFSIGDTQYFGPGTRLTVL.